Each of the 19 T cell receptor beta chains below was sequenced from the same sample in a study of T and B cells in COVID-19 patients. From blood, about 250-500 ng of genomic DNA served as TRB template. BIOMED2 TRB-A/B primer pools were used in multiplex TRB PCR. Each CDR3 protein is one row after TCRdb ran MiXCR on the multiplex PCR reads. The top ten hold less than 15% of the sample, which has approximately 6,600 distinct CDR3 sequences, 26% seen once. The sample consisted of blood. Receptors originate from a human donor with active COVID-19.

This rearrangement joins TRBV20-1 to TRBJ2-3; 10 bases agree with TRBD2. Germline-derived CDR1 and CDR2 are DFQATT and SNEGSKA (reference sequence). The ends lost 2 bases at V and 1 base at J; junction bases unmatched: 0. CDR3 size: 14 residues. As DNA, the CDR3 is TGCAGTGCTAGACTAGCGGGGGGCACAGATACGCAGTATTTT. Amino acids: CSARLAGGTDTQYF.

This clonotype was seen a few times. This rearrangement joins TRBV4-2 to TRBJ2-7; D remains ambiguous. CDR3 length: 12 amino acids. Germline V gene data show CDR1 as LGHNA and CDR2 as YNFKEQ. The ends were cut back, 0 bases at V and 0 bases at J, with 0 bases in the middle. CDR3 amino acids: CASSQDSYEQYF. In DNA, the CDR3 is TGTGCCAGCAGCCAAGACTCCTACGAGCAGTACTTC.

The chain links TRBV12-5 to TRBJ2-5; 7 nucleotides align to TRBD2. The germline V gene has CDR1 LGHNT and CDR2 FRNRAP. The CDR3 has 17 amino acids. Germline trimming cut 7 bases from V and 5 bases from J; bases unmatched to any gene: 19. The CDR3 DNA follows: TGTGCTAGTGCCCTCGTATCCTTGACGGGAGGTGAGGAGACCCAGTACTTC. Translating it yields CASALVSLTGGEETQYF.

This chain uses TRBV7-9 with TRBJ2-7, with D tentatively TRBD2 (6 bases). The ends were cut back, 5 bases at V and 2 bases at J, with 16 bases in the middle. The CDR3 has 15 amino acids. Germline lookup yields CDR1 SEHNR and CDR2 FQNEAQ (reference sequence). DNA for the CDR3: TGTGCCAGCAGCCGCGGGCGGGGATTCACCTACGAGCAGTACTTC. It translates to CASSRGRGFTYEQYF.

In this sample, this clonotype turned up a few times. The CDR3 DNA sequence: TGTGCCAGCAGTCGAGGCCCGAGAGGGTCGTACAATGAGCAGTTCTTC. Its translation is CASSRGPRGSYNEQFF. This chain links TRBV5-6 with TRBJ2-1; perhaps TRBD2 as D (5 bases). The CDR3 loop spans 16 amino acids. V was pared by 5 bases and J by 4 bases, with 19 bases between. Germline V gene data show CDR1 as SGHDT and CDR2 as YYEEEE.

A remark on this clonotype: Compared with germline, one end of the junction differs, possibly owing to a read error. This sequence joins TRBV5-1 and TRBJ2-1, with TRBD1 matching 9 bases. The germline CDR1 and CDR2 sequences are SGHRS and YFSETQ. CDR3 length equals 23 residues. CDR3 coding DNA: TGTGCCAGAAGCTTAATGGTTGATCCGGGACAGGGCACGGACAAAAGGTCGTACAATGAGCAGTTCTTC. Amino acids: CARSLMVDPGQGTDKRSYNEQFF.

This clonotype showed up just a few times. The chain recombines TRBV12-3 or TRBV12-4 with TRBJ2-1, with no clear D. This CDR3 contains 14 residues. V lost 6 bases and J lost 8, with 17 bases in between. The CDR3 sequence: CASSPPRDGYEQFF. The CDR3 DNA follows: TGTGCCAGCAGCCCCCCCCGTGACGGGTATGAGCAGTTCTTC.

This clonotype counts as large (0.1 to 1%). The chain uses TRBV29-1 and TRBJ2-7; TRBD1 or TRBD2 may be the D gene (5 bases each). The CDR3 has 12 amino acids. Germline-derived CDR1 and CDR2 are SQVTM and ANQGSEA. V was shortened by 5 bases and J by 5 bases, with 13 bases between the two germline ends. The CDR3 sequence is CSVYQMGDEQYF. DNA of the CDR3: TGCAGCGTTTACCAGATGGGGGACGAGCAGTACTTC.

The chain carries TRBV11-1 and TRBJ1-5; maybe TRBD1 (6 bases). Germline V CDR1 and CDR2: SGHAT, FQDESV (reference sequence). Between the trimmed V and J ends, which lost 1 base and 6 bases, there was a span of 16 bases. The CDR3 sequence is 16 residues long. The CDR3 loop reads CASSLGLGARGQPQHF. CDR3 nucleotides: TGTGCCAGCAGCTTAGGCCTAGGGGCCAGGGGTCAGCCCCAGCATTTT.

This clonotype was counted a few times. The chain recombines TRBV6-6 with TRBJ1-4; D possibly corresponds to TRBD1 (6 bases). CDR1 MNHNY and CDR2 SVGAGI come from the germline V gene (reference sequence). This CDR3 has 12 amino acids. V lost 2 bases to trimming and J lost 8 bases, with 6 bases between them. The CDR3 loop reads CASSYQGEKLFF. The CDR3 DNA reads TGTGCCAGCAGTTACCAGGGGGAAAAACTGTTTTTT.

This chain uses TRBV12-3 or TRBV12-4 with TRBJ1-6, with 7 bases that match TRBD1. The trim removed 1 base at V and 7 bases at J, leaving 4 bases unmatched. The CDR3 contains 15 residues. As DNA, the CDR3 is TGTGCCAGCAGTTTAGGGGCAGGGGGAAATTCACCCCTCCACTTT. Translated: CASSLGAGGNSPLHF.

By proportion, this clonotype is medium-sized. CDR3 protein: CASSPSGGYSYEQYF. The CDR3 nucleotides are TGTGCCAGCTCACCATCCGGGGGGTACTCCTACGAGCAGTACTTC. The chain recombines TRBV18 with TRBJ2-7; 7 nucleotides align to TRBD2. Per germline, CDR1 KGHSH and CDR2 LQKENI. J lost 0 bases, V lost 2 bases, and 4 bases had no gene match. This CDR3 spans 15 amino acids. Filled out from reference TRBV18 and TRBJ2-7, the complete variable domain reads NAGVMQNPRHLVRRRGQEARLRCSPMKGHSHVYWYRQLPEEGLKFMVYLQKENIIDESGMPKERFSAEFPKEGPSILRIQQVVRGDSAAYFCASSPSGGYSYEQYFGPGTRLTVT.

Sample share makes this clonotype medium-sized. The CDR3 coding sequence is TGTGCCAGCAGTCCACCATCTAACAGGGAGAAACTGTTTTTT. Translated, it gives CASSPPSNREKLFF. The chain couples TRBV12-3 or TRBV12-4 to TRBJ1-4; maybe TRBD1 (6 bases). Deletions cut 5 bases from V and 11 bases from J, with 18 bases between. This CDR3 comprises 14 residues.

By proportion, this clonotype is medium-sized (0.01 to 0.1%). V and J are TRBV30 and TRBJ2-5; D uncertain. V lost 2 bases and J lost 2, with 9 bases in between. In germline, CDR1 is GTSNPN, CDR2 SVGIG (reference sequence). CDR3 length: 13 amino acids. The CDR3: CAWSPDMQETQYF. CDR3 in DNA: TGTGCCTGGAGTCCCGACATGCAAGAGACCCAGTACTTC.

This clonotype is judged medium-sized. The chain employs TRBV6-5 and TRBJ2-6; tentatively, D is TRBD1 (6 bases). Trimming removed 2 bases at V and 1 base at J, with 9 bases between. The CDR3 runs to 16 residues. The V gene's germline CDR1 is MNHEY and CDR2 SVGAGI. The CDR3 DNA follows: TGTGCCAGCAGTTACGACAGGCCGTCTGGGGCCAACGTCCTGACTTTC. Translation: CASSYDRPSGANVLTF.

Only a few counts were recorded for this clonotype. The chain couples TRBV18 to TRBJ1-1, with D maybe TRBD1 (5 bases). Germline-derived CDR1 and CDR2 are KGHSH and LQKENI. The CDR3 runs to 16 residues. V was cut by 6 bases and J by 3 bases, with 20 bases left in between. The CDR3 coding sequence is TGTGCCAGCTCGGCTGATTCCCTGCGGACACACACTGAAGCTTTCTTT. Translating gives CASSADSLRTHTEAFF.

This clonotype appeared a few times. This chain connects TRBV7-9 to TRBJ1-2; D may be TRBD1 (6 bases). Germline CDR1 is SEHNR and CDR2 is FQNEAQ (reference sequence). The CDR3 has 13 amino acids. Trimming left V 6 bases short and J 7 bases short, with 15 bases between. The CDR3 nucleotides are TGTGCCAGCAGTATAGGGACCAGGGGTGGCTACACCTTC. Its protein product is CASSIGTRGGYTF.

Regarding this clonotype: A read error may be the cause here, since a much bigger clone is one base away. This sequence joins TRBV6-2 or TRBV6-3 and TRBJ1-6; 9 nucleotides line up with TRBD1. CDR1 is MNHEY and CDR2 is SVGEGT in the germline V gene. The J segment lost 11 bases and the V segment lost 7 bases, leaving 12 bases of the junction unmatched. The CDR3 spans 15 residues. The CDR3 bases are TGTGCCAGCACCGAAGCCGGGACAGGGTACGCACCCCTCCACTTT. Its translation is CASTEAGTGYAPLHF.

This clonotype counts as medium-sized. The chain links TRBV6-5 to TRBJ1-2; D is unresolved. Germline V gene lookup returns CDR1 MNHEY and CDR2 SVGAGI. This CDR3 is 14 amino acids long. Trimming left V 0 bases short and J 9 bases short, with 14 bases between. The CDR3 region is CASSYSNTVRSYTF. The CDR3 DNA sequence: TGTGCCAGCAGTTACTCGAATACGGTCCGGAGCTACACCTTC.